Sequencing of this T cell receptor beta chain was carried out in a study of blood T cells in healthy people across ages. Drawn from each donor were ten milliliters of peripheral blood. Findings and limits, study-wide: Per-million-T-cell TCR beta diversity fell roughly linearly with age. Aged donors had fewer naive CD4+ cells and lower diversity than long-lived donors. In the absence of known donor CMV status, changes in expanded clonotypes were possibly confounded.

Next came a second PCR, run for roughly 7 to 12 cycles, which used a sample-barcoded 5' primer along with a J-beta primer mix. TCRdb re-called the 5' RACE reads through MiXCR, storing one row per CDR3 protein. The sample consists of some 670,000 distinct CDR3 sequences, 45% to 60% of them appearing once. Concerning this clonotype itself: Its specificity is unknown.

Sequenced: blood. The sequence was collected from a woman of 80 years or more in good health.

The CDR3, as DNA: TGTGCCAGCAGCTTAGTTTTTGGGACAGGGGGCTCCTACAATGAGCAGTTCTTC. It codes for CASSLVFGTGGSYNEQFF. The chain couples TRBV11-2 to TRBJ2-1; TRBD1 matches 11 bases. The CDR3 sequence is 18 residues long. J was trimmed by 0 bases and V by 1 base; bases with no gene match: 5. CDR1 is SGHAT, CDR2 FQNNGV, per germline. The full variable domain, in which reference TRBV11-2 and TRBJ2-1 provide the parts outside the CDR3, is EAGVAQSPRYKIIEKRQSVAFWCNPISGHATLYWYQQILGQGPKLLIQFQNNGVVDDSQLPKDRFSAERLKGVDSTLKIQPAKLEDSAVYLCASSLVFGTGGSYNEQFFGPGTRLTVL.